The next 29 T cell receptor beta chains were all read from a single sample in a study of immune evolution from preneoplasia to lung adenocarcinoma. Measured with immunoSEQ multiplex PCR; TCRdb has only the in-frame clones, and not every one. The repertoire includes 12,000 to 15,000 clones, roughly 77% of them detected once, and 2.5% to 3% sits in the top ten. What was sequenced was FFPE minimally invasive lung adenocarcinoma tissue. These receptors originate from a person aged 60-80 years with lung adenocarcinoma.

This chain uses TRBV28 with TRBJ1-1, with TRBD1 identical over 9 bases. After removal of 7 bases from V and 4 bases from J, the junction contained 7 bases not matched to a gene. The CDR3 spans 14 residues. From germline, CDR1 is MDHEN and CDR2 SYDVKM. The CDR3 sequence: CASTLQGARTEAFF. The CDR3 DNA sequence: TGTGCCAGCACCCTACAGGGGGCCCGCACTGAAGCTTTCTTT.

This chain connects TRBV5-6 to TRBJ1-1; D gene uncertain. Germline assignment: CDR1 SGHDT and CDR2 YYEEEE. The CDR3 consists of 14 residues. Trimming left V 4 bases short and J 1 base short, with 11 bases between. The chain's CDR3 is CASSPKGRNTEAFF. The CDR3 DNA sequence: TGTGCCAGCAGCCCAAAGGGCAGGAACACTGAAGCTTTCTTT.

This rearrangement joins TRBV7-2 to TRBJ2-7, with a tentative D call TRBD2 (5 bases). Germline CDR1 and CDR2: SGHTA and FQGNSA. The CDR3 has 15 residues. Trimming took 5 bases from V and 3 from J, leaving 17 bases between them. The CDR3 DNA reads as TGTGCCAGCAGCGCACAAGGACTGCCTGGCTACGAGCAGTACTTC. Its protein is CASSAQGLPGYEQYF.

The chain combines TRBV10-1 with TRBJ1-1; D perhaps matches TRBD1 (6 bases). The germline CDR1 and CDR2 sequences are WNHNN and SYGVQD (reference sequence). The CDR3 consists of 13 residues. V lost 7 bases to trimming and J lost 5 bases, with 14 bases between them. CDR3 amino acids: CASKEGGGTEAFF. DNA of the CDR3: TGCGCCAGCAAAGAAGGGGGAGGGACTGAAGCTTTCTTT.

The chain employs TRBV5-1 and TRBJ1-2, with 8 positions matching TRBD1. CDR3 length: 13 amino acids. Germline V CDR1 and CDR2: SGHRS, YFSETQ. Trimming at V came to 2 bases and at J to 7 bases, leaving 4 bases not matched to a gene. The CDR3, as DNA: TGCGCCAGCAGCTTTAACGACAGGGGTGGCTACACCTTC. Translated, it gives CASSFNDRGGYTF. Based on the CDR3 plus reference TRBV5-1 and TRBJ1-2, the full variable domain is KAGVTQTPRYLIKTRGQQVTLSCSPISGHRSVSWYQQTPGQGLQFLFEYFSETQRNKGNFPGRFSGRQFSNSRSEMNVSTLELGDSALYLCASSFNDRGGYTFGSGTRLTVV.

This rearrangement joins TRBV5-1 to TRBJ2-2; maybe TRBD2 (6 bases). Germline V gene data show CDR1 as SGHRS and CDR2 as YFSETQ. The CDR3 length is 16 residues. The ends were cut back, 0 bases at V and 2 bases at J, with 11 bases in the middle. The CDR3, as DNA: TGCGCCAGCAGCTTGGCTGGGCGGGGAAACACCGGGGAGCTGTTTTTT. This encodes CASSLAGRGNTGELFF.

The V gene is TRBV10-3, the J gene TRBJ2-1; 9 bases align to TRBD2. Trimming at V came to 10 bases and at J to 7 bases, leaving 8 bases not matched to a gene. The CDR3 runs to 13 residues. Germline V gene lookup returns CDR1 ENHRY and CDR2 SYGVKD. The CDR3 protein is CASLAGGGNEQFF. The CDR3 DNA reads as TGTGCCAGTCTTGCGGGAGGGGGTAATGAGCAGTTCTTC.

CDR3 residues: CSVDADPGGINTGELFF. CDR3 bases: TGCAGCGTTGACGCCGACCCCGGGGGCATAAACACCGGGGAGCTGTTTTTT. The gene calls are TRBV29-1 and TRBJ2-2; D may match TRBD1 or TRBD2 (6 bases each). This CDR3 is built from 17 residues. V dropped 3 bases and J dropped 2 bases, with 19 bases sitting between them. Germline CDR1 is SQVTM and CDR2 is ANQGSEA.

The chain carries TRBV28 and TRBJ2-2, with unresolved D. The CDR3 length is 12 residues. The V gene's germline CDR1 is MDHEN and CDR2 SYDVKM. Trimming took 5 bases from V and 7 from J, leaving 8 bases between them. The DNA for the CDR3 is TGTGCCAGCAGTCCCCCGAGCGGGGAGCTGTTTTTT. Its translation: CASSPPSGELFF.

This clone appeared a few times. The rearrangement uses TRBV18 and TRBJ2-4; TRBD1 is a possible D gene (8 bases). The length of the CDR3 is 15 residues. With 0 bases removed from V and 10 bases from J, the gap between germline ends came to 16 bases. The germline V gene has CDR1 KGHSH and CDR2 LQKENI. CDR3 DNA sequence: TGTGCCAGCTCACCACCCACAGGGGGGGTTTGGATTCAGTACTTC. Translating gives CASSPPTGGVWIQYF. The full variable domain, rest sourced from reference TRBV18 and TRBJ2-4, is NAGVMQNPRHLVRRRGQEARLRCSPMKGHSHVYWYRQLPEEGLKFMVYLQKENIIDESGMPKERFSAEFPKEGPSILRIQQVVRGDSAAYFCASSPPTGGVWIQYFGAGTRLSVL.

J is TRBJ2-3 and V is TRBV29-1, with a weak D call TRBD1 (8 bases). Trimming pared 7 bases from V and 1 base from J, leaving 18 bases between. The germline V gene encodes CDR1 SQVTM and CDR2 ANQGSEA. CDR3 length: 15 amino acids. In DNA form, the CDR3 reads TGCAGCGCCCTGGGGGGGGGACAGGGCACAGATACGCAGTATTTT. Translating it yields CSALGGGQGTDTQYF.

CDR3 coding DNA: TGTGCCAGCAGCTCCCCAGCGGGAGGGCCAGATACGCAGTATTTT. Its translation: CASSSPAGGPDTQYF. The V gene is TRBV5-6, the J gene TRBJ2-3, with 10 nucleotides matching TRBD2. The germline gives CDR1 SGHDT, CDR2 YYEEEE. V dropped 3 bases and J dropped 4; count of bases not matched to a gene: 5. The CDR3 is 15 residues long.

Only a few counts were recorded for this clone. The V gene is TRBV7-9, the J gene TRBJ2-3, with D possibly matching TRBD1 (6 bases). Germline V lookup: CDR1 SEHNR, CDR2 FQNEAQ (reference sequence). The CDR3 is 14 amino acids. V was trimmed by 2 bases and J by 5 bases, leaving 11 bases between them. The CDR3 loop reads CASSLTGFEDTQYF. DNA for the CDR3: TGTGCCAGCAGCTTAACAGGGTTTGAAGATACGCAGTATTTT. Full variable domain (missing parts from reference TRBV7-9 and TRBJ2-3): DTGVSQNPRHKITKRGQNVTFRCDPISEHNRLYWYRQTLGQGPEFLTYFQNEAQLEKSRLLSDRFSAERPKGSFSTLEIQRTEQGDSAMYLCASSLTGFEDTQYFGPGTRLTVL.

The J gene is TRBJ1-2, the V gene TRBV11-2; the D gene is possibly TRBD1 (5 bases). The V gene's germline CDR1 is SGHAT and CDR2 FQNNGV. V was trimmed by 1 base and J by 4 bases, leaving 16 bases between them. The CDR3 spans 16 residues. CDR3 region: CASSLAVTGGVYGYTF. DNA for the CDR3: TGTGCCAGCAGCTTAGCCGTCACGGGGGGGGTCTATGGCTACACCTTC.

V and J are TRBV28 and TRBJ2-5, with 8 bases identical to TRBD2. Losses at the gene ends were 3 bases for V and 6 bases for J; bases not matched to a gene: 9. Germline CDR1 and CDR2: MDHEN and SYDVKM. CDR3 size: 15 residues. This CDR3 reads CASSFPSGSGKTQYF. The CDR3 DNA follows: TGTGCCAGCAGTTTCCCGAGCGGGAGCGGGAAGACCCAGTACTTC.

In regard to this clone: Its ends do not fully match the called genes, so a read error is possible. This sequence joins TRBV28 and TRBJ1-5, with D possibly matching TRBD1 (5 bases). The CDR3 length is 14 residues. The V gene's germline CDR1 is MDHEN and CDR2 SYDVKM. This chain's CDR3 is CVSTGQYSNQPQHF. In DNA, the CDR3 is TGTGTCAGCACCGGACAATATAGCAATCAGCCCCAGCATTTT. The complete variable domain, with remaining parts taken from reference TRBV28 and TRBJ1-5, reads DVKVTQSSRYLVKRTGEKVFLECVQDMDHENMFWYRQDPGLGLRLIYFSYDVKMKEKGDIPEGYSVSREKKERFSLILESASTNQTSMYLCVSTGQYSNQPQHFGDGTRLSIL.

The CDR3 sequence is CASSPGYSFNYGYTF. The CDR3 DNA reads TGTGCCAGCAGCCCCGGGTACAGCTTTAATTATGGCTACACCTTC. The V and J genes are TRBV6-6 and TRBJ1-2; the D is unclear. The CDR3 extends over 15 amino acids. CDR1 and CDR2 from the germline V gene are MNHNY and SVGAGI (reference sequence). V was shortened by 6 bases and J by 5 bases, with 19 bases between the two germline ends.

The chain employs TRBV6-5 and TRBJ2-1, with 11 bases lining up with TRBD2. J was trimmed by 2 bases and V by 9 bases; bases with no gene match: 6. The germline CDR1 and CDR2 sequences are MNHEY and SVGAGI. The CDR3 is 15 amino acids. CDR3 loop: CASQTSGDPYNEQFF. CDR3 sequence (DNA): TGTGCCAGTCAGACTAGCGGGGACCCCTACAATGAGCAGTTCTTC.

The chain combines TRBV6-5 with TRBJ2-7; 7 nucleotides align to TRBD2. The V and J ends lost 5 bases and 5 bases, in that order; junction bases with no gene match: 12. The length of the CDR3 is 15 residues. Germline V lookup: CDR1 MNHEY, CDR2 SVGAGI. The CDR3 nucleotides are TGTGCCAGCAGTCCCGCTAGCGGTGGGAGAAACGAGCAGTACTTC. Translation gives CASSPASGGRNEQYF.

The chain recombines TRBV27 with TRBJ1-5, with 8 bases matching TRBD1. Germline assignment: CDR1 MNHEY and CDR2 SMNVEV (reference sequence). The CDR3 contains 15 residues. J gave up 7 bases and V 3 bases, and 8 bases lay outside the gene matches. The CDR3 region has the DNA TGTGCCAGCAGTTTTACTGGGACAGGACACCAGCCCCAGCATTTT. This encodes CASSFTGTGHQPQHF.

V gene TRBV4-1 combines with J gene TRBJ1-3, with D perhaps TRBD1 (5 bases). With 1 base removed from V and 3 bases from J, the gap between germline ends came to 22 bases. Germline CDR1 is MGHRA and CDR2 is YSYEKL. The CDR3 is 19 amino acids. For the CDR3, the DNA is TGCGCCAGCAGCCAAGGTACCCCCCTTGGGGGTCTAGATGGAAACACCATATATTTT. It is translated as CASSQGTPLGGLDGNTIYF.

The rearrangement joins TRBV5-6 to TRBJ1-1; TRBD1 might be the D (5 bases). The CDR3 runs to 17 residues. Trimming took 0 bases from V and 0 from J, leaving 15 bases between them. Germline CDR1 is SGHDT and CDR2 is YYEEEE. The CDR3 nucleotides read TGTGCCAGCAGCTTGGGTGAATTGAGACAGATGAACACTGAAGCTTTCTTT. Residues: CASSLGELRQMNTEAFF.

This chain's CDR3 is CASSLAGTGGSEQYF. The CDR3, as DNA: TGTGCCAGCAGCTTAGCAGGGACAGGGGGGTCCGAGCAGTACTTC. The chain has TRBV7-2 and TRBJ2-7; 11 bases fit TRBD1. V lost 0 bases to trimming and J lost 6 bases; unmatched junction nucleotides: 4. CDR1 is SGHTA and CDR2 is FQGNSA in the germline V gene. The CDR3 loop spans 15 amino acids.

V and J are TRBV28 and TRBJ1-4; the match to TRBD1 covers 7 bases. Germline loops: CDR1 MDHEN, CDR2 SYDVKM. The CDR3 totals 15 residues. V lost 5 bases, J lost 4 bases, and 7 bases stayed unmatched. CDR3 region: CASSPVQGRNEKLFF. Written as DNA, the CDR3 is TGTGCCAGCAGTCCGGTACAGGGGCGTAATGAAAAACTGTTTTTT.

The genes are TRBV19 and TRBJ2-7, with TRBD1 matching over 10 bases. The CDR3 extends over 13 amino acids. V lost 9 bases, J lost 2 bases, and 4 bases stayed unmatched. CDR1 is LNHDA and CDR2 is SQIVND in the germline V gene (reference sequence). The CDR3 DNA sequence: TGTGCCAGCCGGGACAGGGGTACCTACGAGCAGTACTTC. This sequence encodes CASRDRGTYEQYF.

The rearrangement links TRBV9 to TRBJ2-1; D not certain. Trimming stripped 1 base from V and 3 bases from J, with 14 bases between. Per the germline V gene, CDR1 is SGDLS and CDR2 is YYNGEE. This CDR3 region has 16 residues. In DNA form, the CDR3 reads TGTGCCAGCAGCGTATTCGACACTTCGTACTACAATGAGCAGTTCTTC. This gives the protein CASSVFDTSYYNEQFF.

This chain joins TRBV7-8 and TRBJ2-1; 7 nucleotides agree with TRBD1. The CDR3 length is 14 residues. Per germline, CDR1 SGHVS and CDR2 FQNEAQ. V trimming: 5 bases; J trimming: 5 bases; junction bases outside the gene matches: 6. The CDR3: CASSQGQWNNEQFF. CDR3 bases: TGTGCCAGCAGCCAGGGACAGTGGAACAATGAGCAGTTCTTC.

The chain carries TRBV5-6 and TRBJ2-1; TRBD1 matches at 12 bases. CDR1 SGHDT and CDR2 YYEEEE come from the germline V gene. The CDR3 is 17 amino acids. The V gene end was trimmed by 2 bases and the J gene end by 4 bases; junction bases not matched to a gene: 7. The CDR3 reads CASSFPGQGATYNEQFF. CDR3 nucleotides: TGTGCCAGCAGCTTTCCGGGACAGGGGGCTACTTACAATGAGCAGTTCTTC.

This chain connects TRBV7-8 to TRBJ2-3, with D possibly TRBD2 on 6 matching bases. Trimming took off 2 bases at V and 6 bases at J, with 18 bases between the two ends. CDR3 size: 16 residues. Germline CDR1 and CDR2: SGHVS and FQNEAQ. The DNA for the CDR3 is TGTGCCAGCAGCTTATCCGGGCGGCGGGAAGGGGATACGCAGTATTTT. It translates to CASSLSGRREGDTQYF. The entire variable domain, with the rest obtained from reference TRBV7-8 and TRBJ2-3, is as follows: GAGVSQSPRYKVAKRGQDVALRCDPISGHVSLFWYQQALGQGPEFLTYFQNEAQLDKSGLPSDRFFAERPEGSVSTLKIQRTQQEDSAVYLCASSLSGRREGDTQYFGPGTRLTVL.